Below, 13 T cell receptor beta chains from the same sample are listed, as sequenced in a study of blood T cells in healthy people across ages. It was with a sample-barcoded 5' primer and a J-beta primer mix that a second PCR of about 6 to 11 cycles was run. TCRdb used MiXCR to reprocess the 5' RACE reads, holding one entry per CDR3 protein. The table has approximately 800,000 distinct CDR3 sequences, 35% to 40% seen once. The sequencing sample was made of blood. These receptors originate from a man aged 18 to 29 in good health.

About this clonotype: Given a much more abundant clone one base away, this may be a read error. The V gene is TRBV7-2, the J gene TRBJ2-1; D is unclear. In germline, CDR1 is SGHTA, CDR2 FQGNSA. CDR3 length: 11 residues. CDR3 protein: CARSLLHEQFF. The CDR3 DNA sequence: TGTGCCCGCAGCTTACTTCATGAGCAGTTCTTC.

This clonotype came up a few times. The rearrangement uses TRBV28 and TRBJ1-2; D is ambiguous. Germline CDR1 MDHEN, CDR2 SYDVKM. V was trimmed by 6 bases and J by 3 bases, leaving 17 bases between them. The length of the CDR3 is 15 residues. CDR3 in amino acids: CASRAVQAADYGYTF. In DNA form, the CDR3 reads TGTGCCAGCAGAGCCGTTCAGGCTGCGGACTATGGCTACACCTTC.

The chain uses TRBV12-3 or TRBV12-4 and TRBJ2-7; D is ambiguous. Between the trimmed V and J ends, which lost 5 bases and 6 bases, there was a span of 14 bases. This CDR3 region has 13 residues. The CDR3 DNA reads TGTGCCAGCAGTGTATCACCGATCGGCGAGCAGTACTTC. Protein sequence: CASSVSPIGEQYF.

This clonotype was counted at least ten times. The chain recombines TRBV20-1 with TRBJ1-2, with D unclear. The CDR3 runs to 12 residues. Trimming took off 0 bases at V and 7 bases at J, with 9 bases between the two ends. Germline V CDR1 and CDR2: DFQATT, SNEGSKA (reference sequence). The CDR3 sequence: CSARDPLGGYTF. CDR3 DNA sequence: TGCAGTGCTAGAGACCCCTTAGGTGGCTACACCTTC.

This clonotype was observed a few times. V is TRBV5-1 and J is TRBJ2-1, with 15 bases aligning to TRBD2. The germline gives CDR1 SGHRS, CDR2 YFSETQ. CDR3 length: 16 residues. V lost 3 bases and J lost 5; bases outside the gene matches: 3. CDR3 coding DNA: TGCGCCAGCAGCTGGGGACTAGCGGGGGGCAACAATGAGCAGTTCTTC. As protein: CASSWGLAGGNNEQFF.

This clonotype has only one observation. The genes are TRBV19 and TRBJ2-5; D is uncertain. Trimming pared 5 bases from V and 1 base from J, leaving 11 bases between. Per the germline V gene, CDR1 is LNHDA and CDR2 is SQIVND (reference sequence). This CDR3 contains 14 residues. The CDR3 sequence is CASSSSWAQETQYF. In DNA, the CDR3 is TGTGCCAGTAGTTCCAGTTGGGCCCAAGAGACCCAGTACTTC.

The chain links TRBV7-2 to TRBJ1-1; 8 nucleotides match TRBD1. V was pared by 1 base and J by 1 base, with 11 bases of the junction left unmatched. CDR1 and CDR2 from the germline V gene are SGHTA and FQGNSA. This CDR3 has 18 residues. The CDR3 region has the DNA TGTGCCAGCAGCTTAGGAGGCTGGACAGGGAGCCCGAACACTGAAGCTTTCTTT. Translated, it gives CASSLGGWTGSPNTEAFF.

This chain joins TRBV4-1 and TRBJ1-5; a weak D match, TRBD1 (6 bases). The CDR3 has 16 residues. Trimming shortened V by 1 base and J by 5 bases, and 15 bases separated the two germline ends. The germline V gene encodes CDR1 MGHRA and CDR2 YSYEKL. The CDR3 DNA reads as TGCGCCAGCAGCCAAGTCCAGAGGGGGGTAGATCAGCCCCAGCATTTT. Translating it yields CASSQVQRGVDQPQHF.

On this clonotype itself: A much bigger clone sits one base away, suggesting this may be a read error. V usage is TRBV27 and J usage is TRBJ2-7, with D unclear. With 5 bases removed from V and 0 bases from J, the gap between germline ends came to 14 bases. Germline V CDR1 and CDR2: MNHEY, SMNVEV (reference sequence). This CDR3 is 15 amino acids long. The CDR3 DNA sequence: TGTGCCAGCAGTCGACAACCGACGGGCTCCTACGAGCAGTACTTC. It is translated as CASSRQPTGSYEQYF.

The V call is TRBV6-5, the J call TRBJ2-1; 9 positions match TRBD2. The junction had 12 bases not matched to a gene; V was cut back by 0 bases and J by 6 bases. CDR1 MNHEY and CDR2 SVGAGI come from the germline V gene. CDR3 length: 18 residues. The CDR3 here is CASSYSLPGGGAVNEQFF. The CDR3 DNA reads TGTGCCAGCAGTTACTCGCTGCCTGGCGGGGGGGCCGTCAATGAGCAGTTCTTC.

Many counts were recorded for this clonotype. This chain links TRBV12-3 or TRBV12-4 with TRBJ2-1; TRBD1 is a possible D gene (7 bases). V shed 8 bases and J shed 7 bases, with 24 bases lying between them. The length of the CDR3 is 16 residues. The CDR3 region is CASLSWRGRSGNEQFF. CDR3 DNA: TGTGCCAGCCTATCTTGGAGGGGGCGTTCGGGAAATGAGCAGTTCTTC.

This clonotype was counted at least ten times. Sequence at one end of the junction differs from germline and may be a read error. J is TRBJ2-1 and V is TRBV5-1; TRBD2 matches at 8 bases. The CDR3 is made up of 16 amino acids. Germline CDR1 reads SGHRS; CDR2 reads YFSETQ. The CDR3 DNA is TGTGCCAGCAGCTTGGAATTGGCGGGGGGCTACAATGAGCAGTTCTTC. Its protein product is CASSLELAGGYNEQFF.

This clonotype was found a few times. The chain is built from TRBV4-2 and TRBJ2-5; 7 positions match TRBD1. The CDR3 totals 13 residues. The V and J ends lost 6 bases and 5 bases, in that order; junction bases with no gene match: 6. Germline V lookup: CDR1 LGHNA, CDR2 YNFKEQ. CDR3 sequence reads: CASRQGPGETQYF. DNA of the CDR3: TGTGCCAGCAGACAGGGGCCCGGGGAGACCCAGTACTTC.